The clone carrying this T cell receptor beta chain has only a few counts. The PCR made use of 60 Vbeta and 13 Jbeta primers. Sequenced by immunoSEQ multiplex PCR; TCRdb stores in-frame clones only, minus some. The profile shows 90,000 to 100,000 clones, around 68% of them singletons. This entry belongs to a study of cytomegalovirus exposure and HLA in healthy donors. Germline V gene data show CDR1 as SGHTA and CDR2 as FQGNSA. V lost 5 bases to trimming and J lost 1 base, with 13 bases between them. The CDR3 covers 15 residues. Donors consisted of healthy bone marrow donors. This sequence originates from a female donor in good health and CMV-seronegative. V usage is TRBV7-2 and J usage is TRBJ2-3; D might be TRBD1 (6 bases). What was sequenced was PBMCs. In nucleotides, the CDR3 is TGTGCCAGCAGCCCCTCGGGACATGGCACAGATACGCAGTATTTT. Translation: CASSPSGHGTDTQYF. The whole variable domain, remainder taken from reference TRBV7-2 and TRBJ2-3, is GAGVSQSPSNKVTEKGKDVELRCDPISGHTALYWYRQSLGQGLEFLIYFQGNSAPDKSGLPSDRFSAERTGGSVSTLTIQRTQQEDSAVYLCASSPSGHGTDTQYFGPGTRLTVL.